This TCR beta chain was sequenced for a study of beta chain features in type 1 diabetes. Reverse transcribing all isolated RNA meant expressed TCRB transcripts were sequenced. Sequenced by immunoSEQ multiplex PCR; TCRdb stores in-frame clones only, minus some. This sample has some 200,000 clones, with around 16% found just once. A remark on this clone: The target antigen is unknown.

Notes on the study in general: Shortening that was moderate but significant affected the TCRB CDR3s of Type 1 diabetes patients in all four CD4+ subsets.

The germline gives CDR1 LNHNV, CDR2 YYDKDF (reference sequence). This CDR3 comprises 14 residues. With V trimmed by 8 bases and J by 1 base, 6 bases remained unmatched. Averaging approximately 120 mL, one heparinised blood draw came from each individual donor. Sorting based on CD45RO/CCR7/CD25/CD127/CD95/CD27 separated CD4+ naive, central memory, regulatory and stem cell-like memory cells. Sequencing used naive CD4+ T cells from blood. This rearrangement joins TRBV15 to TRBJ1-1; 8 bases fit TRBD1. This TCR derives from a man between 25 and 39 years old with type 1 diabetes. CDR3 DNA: TGTGCCACCGAAATGGACAGGGCGAACACTGAAGCTTTCTTT. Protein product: CATEMDRANTEAFF.